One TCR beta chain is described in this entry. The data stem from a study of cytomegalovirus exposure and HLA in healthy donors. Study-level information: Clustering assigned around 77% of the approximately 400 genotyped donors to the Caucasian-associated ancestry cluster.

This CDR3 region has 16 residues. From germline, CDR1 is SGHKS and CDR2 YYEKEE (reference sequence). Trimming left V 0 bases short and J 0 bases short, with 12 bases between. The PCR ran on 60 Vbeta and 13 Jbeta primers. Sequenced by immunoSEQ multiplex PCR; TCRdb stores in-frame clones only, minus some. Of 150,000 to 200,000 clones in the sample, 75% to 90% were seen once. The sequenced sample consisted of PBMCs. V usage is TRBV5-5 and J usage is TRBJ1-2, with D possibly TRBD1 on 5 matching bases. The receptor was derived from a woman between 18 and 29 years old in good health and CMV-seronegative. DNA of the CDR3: TGTGCCAGCAGCTTGGCCGGGGGATTAGCTAACTATGGCTACACCTTC. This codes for CASSLAGGLANYGYTF.